The 17 T cell receptor beta chains below all came from one sample that was sequenced in a study of blood T cell repertoires in COVID-19. The data were produced by immunoSEQ multiplex PCR, yet TCRdb's version contains in-frame clones alone and is incomplete. The sample consists of around 80,000 clones, 70% to 75% of them appearing once. The material sequenced was peripheral blood. The source of these receptors is a man aged 50-60 years with active or convalescent COVID-19.

The genes are TRBV6-5 and TRBJ2-4; 7 nucleotides align to TRBD1. The CDR3 length is 13 residues. Germline V gives CDR1 MNHEY, CDR2 SVGAGI. V trimming: 8 bases; J trimming: 7 bases; junction bases outside the gene matches: 8. The CDR3 nucleotides read TGTGCCAGCGGGGACAGTAGGGGGAACATTCAGTACTTC. Translated: CASGDSRGNIQYF.

The genes are TRBV9 and TRBJ2-5; D remains unclear. V shed 0 bases and J shed 2 bases, with 11 bases lying between them. Per germline, CDR1 SGDLS and CDR2 YYNGEE. The CDR3 totals 15 residues. The CDR3 coding sequence is TGTGCCAGCAGCGTAGACGCCCCCAGTCAAGAGACCCAGTACTTC. Translation gives CASSVDAPSQETQYF. Complete variable domain (other parts from reference TRBV9 and TRBJ2-5): DSGVTQTPKHLITATGQRVTLRCSPRSGDLSVYWYQQSLDQGLQFLIQYYNGEERAKGNILERFSAQQFPDLHSELNLSSLELGDSALYFCASSVDAPSQETQYFGPGTRLLVL.

The rearrangement links TRBV5-1 to TRBJ1-2; weak D call: TRBD1 (6 bases). The CDR3 extends over 12 amino acids. With 4 bases removed from V and 6 bases from J, the gap between germline ends came to 10 bases. The V gene's germline CDR1 is SGHRS and CDR2 YFSETQ. The CDR3 protein is CASSVRGNGYTF. CDR3 bases: TGCGCCAGCAGCGTAAGGGGGAATGGCTACACCTTC.

A word on this clone: The junction shows a germline mismatch at one end, possibly a read error. The chain combines TRBV5-6 with TRBJ1-2; a possible D gene is TRBD1 (6 bases). The germline V gene encodes CDR1 SGHDT and CDR2 YYEEEE. The CDR3 sequence is 16 residues long. This CDR3 is CASSLVSGLTGRSISF. For the CDR3, the DNA is TGTGCCAGCAGCTTGGTCAGCGGCCTGACAGGTCGCTCCATCAGCTTC.

The V gene is TRBV2, the J gene TRBJ1-5, with no clear D. Trimming left V 1 base short and J 6 bases short, with 10 bases between. The length of the CDR3 is 14 residues. Germline V gene data show CDR1 as SNHLY and CDR2 as FYNNEI. The DNA for the CDR3 is TGTGCCAGCAGTGAAGGGGTGGGCATTCAGCCCCAGCATTTT. Protein product: CASSEGVGIQPQHF.

This clone was counted between two and nine times. CDR3 DNA: TGCGCCAGCAGCCAAGATCCCGGACAGGGGGCAGATACGCAGTATTTT. Protein sequence: CASSQDPGQGADTQYF. The chain combines TRBV4-1 with TRBJ2-3, with 10 bases identical to TRBD1. J gave up 4 bases and V 0 bases, and 4 bases lay outside the gene matches. CDR1 is MGHRA and CDR2 is YSYEKL in the germline V gene. The CDR3 consists of 16 residues.

CDR3 sequence: CASSLGGVGQETQYF. Here the CDR3 DNA reads TGTGCCAGCAGTCTAGGGGGAGTCGGCCAAGAGACCCAGTACTTC. This chain joins TRBV6-5 and TRBJ2-5, with D tentatively TRBD1 (6 bases). The CDR3 spans 15 residues. Trimming removed 5 bases at V and 1 base at J, with 14 bases between. The V gene's germline CDR1 is MNHEY and CDR2 SVGAGI.

The chain combines TRBV6-5 with TRBJ2-7; 7 bases map to TRBD1. The CDR3 spans 15 residues. V lost 0 bases to trimming and J lost 5 bases; unmatched junction nucleotides: 7. Germline V CDR1 and CDR2: MNHEY, SVGAGI. The CDR3 sequence is CASSYSLSRGNEQYF. The CDR3 DNA reads TGTGCCAGCAGTTACTCCCTCAGCAGGGGGAACGAGCAGTACTTC.

The J gene is TRBJ1-1, the V gene TRBV10-2; 9 bases are shared with TRBD1. The CDR3 totals 15 residues. CDR1 is WSHSY and CDR2 is SAAADI in the germline V gene. Unmatched junction bases numbered 6, after V lost 6 bases and J lost 1 base. CDR3 region: CASSVQGAGNTEAFF. The CDR3 nucleotides are TGCGCCAGCAGCGTACAGGGGGCGGGGAACACTGAAGCTTTCTTT.

The chain recombines TRBV21-1 with TRBJ2-7; the table's D call, TRBD1, was not checked against the DNA. TRBV21-1 is a pseudogene locus. CDR3 length equals 13 residues. CDR3 amino acids: CASSRQVPYEQYF. The CDR3 coding sequence is TGTGCCAGCAGCCGGCAGGTACCCTACGAGCAGTACTTC.

The sample holds one count of this clone. The chain links TRBV27 to TRBJ1-5; D not certain. This CDR3 is built from 13 residues. Germline values: CDR1 MNHEY, CDR2 SMNVEV (reference sequence). Trimming left V 2 bases short and J 7 bases short, with 9 bases between. In DNA form, the CDR3 reads TGTGCCAGCAGTTTAGGTCGGGTACAGCCCCAGCATTTT. Its protein is CASSLGRVQPQHF.

The CDR3 DNA reads as TGTGCCAGCAGTCAGGGGGGCCTCACCGGGGAGCTGTTTTTT. Amino acids: CASSQGGLTGELFF. The chain has TRBV6-5 and TRBJ2-2, with D perhaps TRBD1 (7 bases). The CDR3 totals 14 residues. CDR1 and CDR2 from the germline V gene are MNHEY and SVGAGI. V was trimmed by 5 bases and J by 4 bases, leaving 11 bases between them.

This chain joins TRBV15 and TRBJ1-3; D gene ambiguous. This CDR3 comprises 16 residues. Germline V gives CDR1 LNHNV, CDR2 YYDKDF (reference sequence). V lost 0 bases, J lost 4 bases, and 13 bases lay in between. Here the CDR3 reads CATSRDLDPGGNTIYF. The CDR3 DNA is TGTGCCACCAGCAGAGATCTAGACCCGGGGGGAAACACCATATATTTT.

The chain recombines TRBV3-1 (or the pseudogene TRBV3-2) with TRBJ2-2, with D perhaps matching TRBD1 (7 bases). Trimming pared 3 bases from V and 4 bases from J, leaving 15 bases between. Germline V gives CDR1 LGHDT, CDR2 YNNKEL (reference sequence). The CDR3 loop spans 16 amino acids. The CDR3 DNA reads as TGTGCCAGCAGCCAGGCCGGAGGGACAGCCACCGGGGAGCTGTTTTTT. This sequence encodes CASSQAGGTATGELFF.

This rearrangement joins TRBV5-5 to TRBJ1-4; 7 bases fit TRBD1. Germline loops: CDR1 SGHKS, CDR2 YYEKEE (reference sequence). The CDR3 has 14 residues. V lost 7 bases to trimming and J lost 8 bases; unmatched junction nucleotides: 11. The CDR3 loop is CASGGWQGGEKLFF. As DNA, the CDR3 is TGTGCCAGCGGCGGGTGGCAGGGGGGCGAAAAACTGTTTTTT.

The sample holds many counts of this clone. The chain joins TRBV12-3 or TRBV12-4 to TRBJ1-2; unclear D gene. This CDR3 is 12 amino acids long. V lost 3 bases, J lost 5 bases, and 7 bases lay in between. The CDR3 nucleotides are TGTGCCAGCAGTTTTAGAGGATATGGCTACACCTTC. It codes for CASSFRGYGYTF.

The chain recombines TRBV11-2 with TRBJ1-6; D is unresolved. The CDR3 covers 16 residues. The germline V gene encodes CDR1 SGHAT and CDR2 FQNNGV. V shed 1 base and J shed 2 bases, with 9 bases lying between them. This CDR3 reads CASSLVSGTYNSPLHF. DNA of the CDR3: TGTGCCAGCAGCTTAGTATCGGGGACCTATAATTCACCCCTCCACTTT. The full variable domain, its missing parts supplied by reference TRBV11-2 and TRBJ1-6, is EAGVAQSPRYKIIEKRQSVAFWCNPISGHATLYWYQQILGQGPKLLIQFQNNGVVDDSQLPKDRFSAERLKGVDSTLKIQPAKLEDSAVYLCASSLVSGTYNSPLHFGNGTRLTVT.